This TCR beta chain was captured in a study of patients and donors after allogeneic stem cell transplantation. V was pared by 1 base and J by 4 bases, with 11 bases between. CDR1 is SEHNR and CDR2 is FQNEAQ in the germline V gene (reference sequence). There are 15 residues in the CDR3. A single record per CDR3 protein comes from TCRdb applying MiXCR to the RT-PCR reads. The sample yields 25,000 or so distinct CDR3 sequences, about 30% seen once. Source material: blood, either unsorted or a sorted T cell fraction (not recorded which). The source is a human donor who was either an allogeneic HSCT recipient or a stem cell or donor lymphocyte infusion donor (not recorded which). It is not recorded whose cells these are; they may come from a transplant donor. The rearrangement joins TRBV7-9 to TRBJ2-1, with D possibly TRBD1 on 6 matching bases. This CDR3 is CASSLGQGRYNEQFF. The CDR3 region has the DNA TGTGCCAGCAGCTTAGGGCAGGGGCGATACAATGAGCAGTTCTTC. Using reference TRBV7-9 and TRBJ2-1 for the parts outside the CDR3, the full variable domain is DTGVSQNPRHKITKRGQNVTFRCDPISEHNRLYWYRQTLGQGPEFLTYFQNEAQLEKSRLLSDRFSAERPKGSFSTLEIQRTEQGDSAMYLCASSLGQGRYNEQFFGPGTRLTVL.